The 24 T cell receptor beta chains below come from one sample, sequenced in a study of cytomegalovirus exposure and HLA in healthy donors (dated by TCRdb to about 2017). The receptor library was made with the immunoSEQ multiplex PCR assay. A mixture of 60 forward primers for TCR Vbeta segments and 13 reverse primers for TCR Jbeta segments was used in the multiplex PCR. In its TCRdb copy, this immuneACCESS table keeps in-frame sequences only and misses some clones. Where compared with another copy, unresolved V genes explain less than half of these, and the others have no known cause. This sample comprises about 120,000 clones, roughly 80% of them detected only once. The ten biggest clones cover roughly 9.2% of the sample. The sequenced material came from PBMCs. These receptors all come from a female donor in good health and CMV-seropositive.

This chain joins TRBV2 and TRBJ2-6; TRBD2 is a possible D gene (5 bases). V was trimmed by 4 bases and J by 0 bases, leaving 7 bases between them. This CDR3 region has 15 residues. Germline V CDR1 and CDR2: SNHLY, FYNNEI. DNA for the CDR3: TGTGCCAGCAGTGGTGGGAGCTCTGGGGCCAACGTCCTGACTTTC. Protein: CASSGGSSGANVLTF.

The CDR3 reads CASSQEPPDTYQETQYF. The CDR3 bases are TGCGCCAGCAGCCAAGAACCCCCAGACACGTACCAAGAGACCCAGTACTTC. This sequence joins TRBV4-1 and TRBJ2-5; D uncertain. There are 17 residues in the CDR3. The ends were cut back, 0 bases at V and 0 bases at J, with 14 bases in the middle. Per the germline V gene, CDR1 is MGHRA and CDR2 is YSYEKL.

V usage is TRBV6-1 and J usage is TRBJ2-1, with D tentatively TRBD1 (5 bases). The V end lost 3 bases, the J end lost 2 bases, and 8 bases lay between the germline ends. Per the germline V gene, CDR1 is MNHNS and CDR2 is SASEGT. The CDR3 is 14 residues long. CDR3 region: CASSEQGTYNEQFF. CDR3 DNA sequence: TGTGCCAGCAGTGAGCAGGGTACCTACAATGAGCAGTTCTTC.

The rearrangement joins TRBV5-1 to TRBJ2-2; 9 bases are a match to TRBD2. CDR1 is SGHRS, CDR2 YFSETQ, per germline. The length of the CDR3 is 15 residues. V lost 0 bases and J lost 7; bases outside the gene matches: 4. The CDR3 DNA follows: TGCGCCAGCAGCTTGGCGGCTAGCGGGGACGGGGAGCTGTTTTTT. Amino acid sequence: CASSLAASGDGELFF.

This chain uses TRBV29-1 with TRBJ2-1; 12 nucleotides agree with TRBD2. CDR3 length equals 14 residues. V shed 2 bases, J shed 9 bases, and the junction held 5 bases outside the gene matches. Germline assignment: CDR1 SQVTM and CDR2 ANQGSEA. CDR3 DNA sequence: TGCAGCGTTGAAAGGACTAGCGGGGTGTCTGAGCAGTTCTTC. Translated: CSVERTSGVSEQFF.

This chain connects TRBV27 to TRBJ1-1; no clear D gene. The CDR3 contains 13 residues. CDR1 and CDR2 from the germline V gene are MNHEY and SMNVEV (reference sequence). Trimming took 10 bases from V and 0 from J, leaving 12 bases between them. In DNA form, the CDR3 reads TGTGCCACTTACCGGGAGTTGAACACTGAAGCTTTCTTT. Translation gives CATYRELNTEAFF.

CDR3 sequence reads: CASSPQGANNQPQHF. CDR3 bases: TGTGCCAGCAGTCCTCAGGGGGCGAACAATCAGCCCCAGCATTTT. This chain links TRBV6-5 with TRBJ1-5; TRBD1 aligns across 8 bases. The CDR3 has 15 residues. The germline gives CDR1 MNHEY, CDR2 SVGAGI. V was pared by 5 bases and J by 3 bases, with 6 bases of the junction left unmatched.

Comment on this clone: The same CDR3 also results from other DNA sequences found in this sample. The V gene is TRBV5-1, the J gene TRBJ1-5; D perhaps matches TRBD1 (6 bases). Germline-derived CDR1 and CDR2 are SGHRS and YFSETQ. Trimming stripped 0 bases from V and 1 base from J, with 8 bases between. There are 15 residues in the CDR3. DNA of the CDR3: TGCGCCAGCAGCTTGGAGGGGGTAAGCAATCAGCCCCAGCATTTT. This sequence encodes CASSLEGVSNQPQHF. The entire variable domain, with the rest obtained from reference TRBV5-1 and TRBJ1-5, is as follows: KAGVTQTPRYLIKTRGQQVTLSCSPISGHRSVSWYQQTPGQGLQFLFEYFSETQRNKGNFPGRFSGRQFSNSRSEMNVSTLELGDSALYLCASSLEGVSNQPQHFGDGTRLSIL.

The CDR3 DNA reads as TGCGCCAGCAGCCAGCGCACAGGGGTGGGTAGCACAGATACGCAGTATTTT. This codes for CASSQRTGVGSTDTQYF. The rearrangement uses TRBV4-1 and TRBJ2-3; the match to TRBD1 covers 7 bases. V lost 3 bases and J lost 0; bases outside the gene matches: 9. There are 17 residues in the CDR3. Germline V lookup: CDR1 MGHRA, CDR2 YSYEKL.

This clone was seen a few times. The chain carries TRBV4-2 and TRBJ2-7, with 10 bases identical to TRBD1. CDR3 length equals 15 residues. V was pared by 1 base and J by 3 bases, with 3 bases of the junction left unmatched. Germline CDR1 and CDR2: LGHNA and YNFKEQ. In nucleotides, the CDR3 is TGTGCCAGCAGCCAAGGGGACAGGGGTTTCTACGAGCAGTACTTC. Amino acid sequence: CASSQGDRGFYEQYF.

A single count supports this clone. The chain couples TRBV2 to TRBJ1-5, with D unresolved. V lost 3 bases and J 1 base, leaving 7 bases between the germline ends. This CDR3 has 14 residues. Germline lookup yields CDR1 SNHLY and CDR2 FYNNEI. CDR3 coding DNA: TGTGCCAGCAGTGAGATGAGCAGCAATCAGCCCCAGCATTTT. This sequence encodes CASSEMSSNQPQHF. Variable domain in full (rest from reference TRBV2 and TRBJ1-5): EPEVTQTPSHQVTQMGQEVILRCVPISNHLYFYWYRQILGQKVEFLVSFYNNEISEKSEIFDDQFSVERPDGSNFTLKIRSTKLEDSAMYFCASSEMSSNQPQHFGDGTRLSIL.

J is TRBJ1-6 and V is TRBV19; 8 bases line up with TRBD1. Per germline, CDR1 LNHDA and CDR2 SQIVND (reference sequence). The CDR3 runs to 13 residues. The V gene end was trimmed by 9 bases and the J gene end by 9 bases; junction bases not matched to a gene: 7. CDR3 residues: CASEKDRASPLHF. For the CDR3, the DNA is TGTGCCAGCGAAAAGGACAGGGCTTCACCCCTCCACTTT. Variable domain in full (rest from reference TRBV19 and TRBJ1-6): DGGITQSPKYLFRKEGQNVTLSCEQNLNHDAMYWYRQDPGQGLRLIYYSQIVNDFQKGDIAEGYSVSREKKESFPLTVTSAQKNPTAFYLCASEKDRASPLHFGNGTRLTVT.

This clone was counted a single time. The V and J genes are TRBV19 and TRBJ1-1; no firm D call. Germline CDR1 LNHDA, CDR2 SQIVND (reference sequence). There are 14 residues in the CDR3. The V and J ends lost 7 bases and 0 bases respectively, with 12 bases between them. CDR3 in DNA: TGTGCCAGTACCTTAGAGGGCTTGAACACTGAAGCTTTCTTT. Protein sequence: CASTLEGLNTEAFF.

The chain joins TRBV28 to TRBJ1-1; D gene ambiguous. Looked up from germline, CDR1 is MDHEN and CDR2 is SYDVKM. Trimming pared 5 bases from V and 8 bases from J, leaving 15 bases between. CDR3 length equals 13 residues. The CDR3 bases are TGTGCCAGCAGTACCAGCGGGAGGTGGGAAGCTTTCTTT. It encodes CASSTSGRWEAFF.

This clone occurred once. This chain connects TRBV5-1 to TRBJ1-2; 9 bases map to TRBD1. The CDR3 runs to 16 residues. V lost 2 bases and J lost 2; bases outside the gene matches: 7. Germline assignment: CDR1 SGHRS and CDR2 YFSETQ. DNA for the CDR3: TGCGCCAGCAGCTTCCGGGACAGGGCAAGCAACTATGGCTACACCTTC. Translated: CASSFRDRASNYGYTF.

This CDR3 reads CASSSKWNTEAFF. In nucleotides, the CDR3 is TGTGCCAGCAGTTCTAAGTGGAACACTGAAGCTTTCTTT. The V and J genes are TRBV6-6 and TRBJ1-1, with D unresolved. With 4 bases removed from V and 1 base from J, the gap between germline ends came to 7 bases. CDR1 and CDR2 from the germline V gene are MNHNY and SVGAGI (reference sequence). The CDR3 is 13 residues long.

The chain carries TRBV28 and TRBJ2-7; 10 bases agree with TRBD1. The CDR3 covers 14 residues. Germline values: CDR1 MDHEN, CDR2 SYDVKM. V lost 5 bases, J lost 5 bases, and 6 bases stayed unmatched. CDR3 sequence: CASSRDRGKHEQYF. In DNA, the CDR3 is TGTGCCAGCAGTAGGGACAGGGGAAAACACGAGCAGTACTTC.

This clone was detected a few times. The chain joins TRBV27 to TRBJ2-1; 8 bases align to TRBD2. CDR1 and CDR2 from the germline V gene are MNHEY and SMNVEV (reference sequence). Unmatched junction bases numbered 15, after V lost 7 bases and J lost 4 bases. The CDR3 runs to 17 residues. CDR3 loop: CASIEQSRSGGYNEQFF. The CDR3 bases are TGTGCCAGCATTGAACAATCCCGGAGCGGGGGTTACAATGAGCAGTTCTTC.

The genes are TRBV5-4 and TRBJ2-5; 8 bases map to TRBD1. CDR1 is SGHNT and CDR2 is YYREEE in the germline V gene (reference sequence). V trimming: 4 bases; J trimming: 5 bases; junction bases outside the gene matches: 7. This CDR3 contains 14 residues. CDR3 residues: CASSRSNRGETQYF. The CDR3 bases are TGTGCCAGCAGCAGAAGCAACAGGGGGGAGACCCAGTACTTC.

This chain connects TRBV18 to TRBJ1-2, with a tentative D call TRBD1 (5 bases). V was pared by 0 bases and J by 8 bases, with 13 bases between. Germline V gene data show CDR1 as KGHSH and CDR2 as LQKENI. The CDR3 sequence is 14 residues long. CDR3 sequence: CASSPPYRRGGYTF. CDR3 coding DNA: TGTGCCAGCTCACCACCCTACAGGCGGGGAGGCTACACCTTC.

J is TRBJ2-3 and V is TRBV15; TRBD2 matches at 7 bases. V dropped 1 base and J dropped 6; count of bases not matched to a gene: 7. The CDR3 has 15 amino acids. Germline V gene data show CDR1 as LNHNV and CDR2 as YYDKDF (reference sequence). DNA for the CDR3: TGTGCCACCAGCAGAGTAGACATCGGGGGGGATACGCAGTATTTT. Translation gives CATSRVDIGGDTQYF.

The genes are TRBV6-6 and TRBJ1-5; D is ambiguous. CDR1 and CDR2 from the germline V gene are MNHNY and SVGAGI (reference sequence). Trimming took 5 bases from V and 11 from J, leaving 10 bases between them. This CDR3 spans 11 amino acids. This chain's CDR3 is CASSPGKTQHF. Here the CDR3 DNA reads TGTGCCAGCAGTCCGGGGAAGACCCAGCATTTT.

CDR3 sequence: CASGLNKETQYF. CDR3 coding DNA: TGTGCCAGCGGACTAAACAAAGAGACCCAGTACTTC. The V gene is TRBV6-6, the J gene TRBJ2-5, with D perhaps TRBD2 (6 bases). The CDR3 is 12 residues long. The ends were cut back, 8 bases at V and 3 bases at J, with 10 bases in the middle. Germline CDR1 and CDR2: MNHNY and SVGAGI (reference sequence).

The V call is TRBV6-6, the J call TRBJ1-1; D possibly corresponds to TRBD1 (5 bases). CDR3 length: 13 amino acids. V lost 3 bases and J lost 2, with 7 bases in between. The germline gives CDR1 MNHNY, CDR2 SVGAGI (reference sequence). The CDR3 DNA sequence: TGTGCCAGCAGTTATGACAGCAACACTGAAGCTTTCTTT. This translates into CASSYDSNTEAFF.